Reported below is one TCR beta chain. Its cognate antigen is unknown. The data were obtained in a study of tumor-infiltrating lymphocytes in primary liver carcinoma. On the study more broadly: Stage T1-T3 N0M0 tumors measured about 4 to 10 cm at most.

The authors made TCR beta cDNA from roughly 480 ng total RNA with a constant-region primer. Construction of TCR beta libraries relied on three successive nested multiplex PCR rounds employing slightly modified ARM-PCR. Running 9 to 11 cycles apiece, the first two PCR rounds relied on TRBV1-TRBV30 forward primers together with a C-beta reverse primer. A single record per CDR3 protein comes from TCRdb applying MiXCR to the multiplex PCR reads. This table has some 94,000 distinct CDR3 sequences, around 63% appearing once. Findings of the study overall: Tumor top-250-clone fractions significantly exceeded those of blood (p = 0.039). No more than about 8-24% of top clones could be seen in all five tumor regions.

CDR3 size: 15 residues. Germline lookup yields CDR1 MNHNS and CDR2 SASEGT. Trimming cost V 4 bases and J 6 bases, with 16 bases left between them. Both RNA and DNA were isolated together from around 20-30 mg of bulk tissue that had not been sorted. For each tumor, five separate regions were sampled. The sequence came from a woman aged 55-69 years with primary liver carcinoma and hepatitis B virus infection. Sequencing was carried out using liver tumor tissue from sampling region 5. Described subset: tumor region T5, tumor centre. The chain couples TRBV6-1 to TRBJ2-1, with no clear D. Here the CDR3 DNA reads TGTGCCAGCAGTGGAGAATGGTACTTCAGCAATGAGCAGTTCTTC. Protein: CASSGEWYFSNEQFF.